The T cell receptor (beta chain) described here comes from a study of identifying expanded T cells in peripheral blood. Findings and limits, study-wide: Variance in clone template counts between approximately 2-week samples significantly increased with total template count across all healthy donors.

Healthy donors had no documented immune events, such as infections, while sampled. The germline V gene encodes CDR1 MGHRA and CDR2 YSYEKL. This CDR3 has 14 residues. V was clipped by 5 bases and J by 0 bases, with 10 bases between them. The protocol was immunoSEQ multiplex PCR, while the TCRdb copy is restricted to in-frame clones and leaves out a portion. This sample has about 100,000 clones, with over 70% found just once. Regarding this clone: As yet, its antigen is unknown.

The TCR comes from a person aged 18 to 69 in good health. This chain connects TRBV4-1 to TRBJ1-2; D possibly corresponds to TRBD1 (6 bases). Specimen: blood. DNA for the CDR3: TGCGCCAGCAGCGCCCGGACAGCTAACTATGGCTACACCTTC. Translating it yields CASSARTANYGYTF.